This TCR beta chain is drawn from a study of PD-L1 blockade in urothelial cancer. Study-level background: Males with urothelial cancer arising in the bladder constituted most of the roughly 30 patients.

Time point reported: pretreatment peripheral blood. This clone was seen more than once but under ten times. Sequencing used immunoSEQ multiplex PCR; TCRdb keeps in-frame clones, though not all of them. The repertoire holds approximately 50,000 clones, about 86% seen once, with 3.2% in the top ten. Germline assignment: CDR1 ENHRY and CDR2 SYGVKD. CDR3 length: 13 residues. Trimming cost V 9 bases and J 2 bases; bases outside gene matches: 6. The source is a man in his sixties or seventies with urothelial cancer. This material consisted of PBMCs, taken around atezolizumab (anti-PD-L1) treatment. V is TRBV10-3 and J is TRBJ1-1; 7 nucleotides match TRBD1. CDR3 amino acids: CAIRQGLNTEAFF. The CDR3 DNA reads TGTGCCATTCGACAGGGCCTTAACACTGAAGCTTTCTTT.